This T cell receptor (beta chain) was sequenced in a study of blood T cells in healthy people across ages. Sample-barcoded 5' priming and a J-beta primer mix drove a second PCR of 7 to 11 cycles. Tagging of each cDNA molecule was performed by a template-switch adaptor with 12 random nucleotides. TCRdb called the 5' RACE reads again in MiXCR, with one record for every CDR3 protein. The sample yields 800,000 or so distinct CDR3 sequences, 46% seen once. The ends lost 5 bases at V and 7 bases at J; junction bases unmatched: 7. Germline CDR1 is SNHLY and CDR2 is FYNNEI. This CDR3 comprises 14 residues. Whole-study results and caveats: In long-lived donors, naive CD4+ cell counts and diversity exceeded those of aged donors.

This clonotype was detected ten times or more. Its antigen is currently unknown. Sequenced: blood. The chain combines TRBV2 with TRBJ2-1; 8 positions match TRBD2. The TCR originated in a man aged 80 or over in good health. As DNA, the CDR3 is TGTGCCAGCAGTTTGGATAGCGGGATAAATGAGCAGTTCTTC. It encodes CASSLDSGINEQFF.